These 26 T cell receptor beta chains originate from one sample sequenced in a study of regulatory T cells in long-lasting Graves disease. Arm-PCR of CDR3 regions and iRepertoire HTBI primers were used to build TCR beta libraries. TCRdb processed the multiplex PCR reads anew with MiXCR; each CDR3 protein has one entry. The sample holds about 400,000 distinct CDR3 sequences, roughly 20% seen once. The sample's time point: persistent/refractory GD, antithyroid drugs over 5 years with positive TRAb. RNA from PBMCs was the source of the TCR library. The specimen was peripheral blood mononuclear cells (PBMCs), collected when the disease was refractory, from a patient treated with antithyroid drugs. The receptors come from a female donor with Graves disease.

The gene calls are TRBV14 and TRBJ2-7; tentatively, D is TRBD1 (6 bases). The CDR3 loop spans 14 amino acids. In germline, CDR1 is SGHDN, CDR2 FVKESK. V was trimmed by 2 bases and J by 5 bases, leaving 13 bases between them. CDR3 coding DNA: TGTGCCAGCAGCCAACTGACAGGCCCCCACGAGCAGTACTTC. It is translated as CASSQLTGPHEQYF.

The V gene is TRBV28, the J gene TRBJ2-2; 7 nucleotides align to TRBD1. J was trimmed by 6 bases and V by 6 bases; bases with no gene match: 16. The germline V gene has CDR1 MDHEN and CDR2 SYDVKM. The CDR3 extends over 17 amino acids. CDR3 loop: CASRIRQGMQQAGELFF. CDR3 bases: TGTGCCAGCAGAATCCGACAGGGAATGCAGCAAGCCGGGGAGCTGTTTTTT.

This clonotype turned up a few times. V and J are TRBV6-1 and TRBJ2-5, with a weak D call TRBD2 (6 bases). The CDR3 has 14 amino acids. The V end was cut by 6 bases, the J end by 0 bases, with 11 bases between. Germline V lookup: CDR1 MNHNS, CDR2 SASEGT. Written as DNA, the CDR3 is TGTGCCAGCAGGGGAGGAGAGTACCAAGAGACCCAGTACTTC. The encoded protein is CASRGGEYQETQYF.

In regard to this clonotype: A much larger clone sits a single nucleotide away, making a read error possible. V is TRBV6-9 and J is TRBJ1-1; possible D gene TRBD1, 5 bases. Germline V gives CDR1 MNHGY, CDR2 SVAAGI. V was shortened by 4 bases and J by 0 bases, with 15 bases between the two germline ends. The CDR3 has 16 amino acids. In DNA, the CDR3 is TGTGCCAGCAGTTGGACAAAGAATTACATGAACACTGAAGCTTTCTTT. It translates to CASSWTKNYMNTEAFF.

This clonotype has at least ten counts. J is TRBJ2-7 and V is TRBV7-2; 8 nucleotides match TRBD2. The V and J ends lost 4 bases and 5 bases, in that order; junction bases with no gene match: 13. The CDR3 has 16 residues. CDR1 is SGHTA and CDR2 is FQGNSA in the germline V gene. The CDR3 sequence: CASSSLGRAGIDEQYF. The CDR3 nucleotides read TGTGCCAGCAGCTCCCTCGGGAGGGCCGGAATCGACGAGCAGTACTTC.

The chain employs TRBV20-1 and TRBJ2-7; D tentatively fits TRBD1 or TRBD2 (5 bases each). The germline CDR1 and CDR2 sequences are DFQATT and SNEGSKA (reference sequence). Trimming took off 4 bases at V and 3 bases at J, with 13 bases between the two ends. This CDR3 is 13 amino acids long. CDR3 in amino acids: CSAIKTDYYEQYF. The CDR3 DNA reads as TGCAGTGCTATTAAGACAGACTACTACGAGCAGTACTTC.

This clonotype showed up many times. The chain couples TRBV12-3 or TRBV12-4 to TRBJ2-7, with 10 bases identical to TRBD2. The CDR3 extends over 17 amino acids. V dropped 0 bases and J dropped 0; count of bases not matched to a gene: 5. The CDR3 coding sequence is TGTGCCAGCAGTTTAGCCACTAGCGGGGACAGCTCCTACGAGCAGTACTTC. This gives the protein CASSLATSGDSSYEQYF.

This clonotype was picked up a small number of times. The chain joins TRBV3-1 to TRBJ2-6; 7 nucleotides align to TRBD1. V was pared by 1 base and J by 3 bases, with 12 bases of the junction left unmatched. The CDR3 is made up of 19 amino acids. Germline CDR1 reads LGHDT; CDR2 reads YNNKEL (reference sequence). CDR3 residues: CASSQGTGQRVFGANVLTF. DNA for the CDR3: TGTGCCAGCAGCCAAGGGACGGGACAGAGAGTTTTTGGGGCCAACGTCCTGACTTTC.

This clonotype has ten or more counts. This chain connects TRBV7-8 to TRBJ2-7, with 9 positions matching TRBD1. The germline V gene encodes CDR1 SGHVS and CDR2 FQNEAQ. The CDR3 consists of 15 residues. The trim removed 2 bases at V and 5 bases at J, leaving 7 bases unmatched. The CDR3: CASSLWTGDRDEQYF. The CDR3 nucleotides are TGTGCCAGCAGCTTATGGACAGGGGATCGGGACGAGCAGTACTTC.

Comment on this clonotype: This may stem from a read error, because a much larger clone lies one nucleotide away. The chain combines TRBV27 with TRBJ2-7; a possible D gene is TRBD1 (5 bases). This CDR3 has 15 amino acids. V dropped 6 bases and J dropped 2 bases, with 17 bases sitting between them. The germline V gene has CDR1 MNHEY and CDR2 SMNVEV (reference sequence). The chain's CDR3 is CASRRGTGGAYEQYF. The CDR3 DNA reads TGTGCCAGCAGAAGGGGAACTGGCGGTGCCTACGAGCAGTACTTC.

At least ten counts were recorded for this clonotype. The genes are TRBV7-2 and TRBJ2-7; D remains ambiguous. There are 13 residues in the CDR3. V lost 0 bases to trimming and J lost 4 bases, with 7 bases between them. CDR1 is SGHTA, CDR2 FQGNSA, per germline. The CDR3 here is CASSLARHYEQYF. Written as DNA, the CDR3 is TGTGCCAGCAGCTTAGCGAGACATTACGAGCAGTACTTC.

This clonotype was observed many times. The gene calls are TRBV6-9 and TRBJ1-2; D is possibly TRBD1 (6 bases). This CDR3 is built from 15 residues. Germline V gene data show CDR1 as MNHGY and CDR2 as SVAAGI. The V end was cut by 4 bases, the J end by 4 bases, with 16 bases between. Here the CDR3 reads CASSWGGAGGYGYTF. In DNA, the CDR3 is TGTGCCAGCAGTTGGGGGGGCGCCGGGGGCTATGGCTACACCTTC.

In the case of this clonotype: One junction end disagrees with the germline gene, perhaps due to a read error. J is TRBJ2-2 and V is TRBV5-1; D is perhaps TRBD2 (5 bases). The germline V gene encodes CDR1 SGHRS and CDR2 YFSETQ. This CDR3 region has 16 residues. CDR3 residues: CASRIFGGSNTGELFF. For the CDR3, the DNA is TGTGCCAGCAGGATTTTCGGCGGGTCGAACACCGGGGAGCTGTTTTTT.

This clonotype was detected a few times. V gene TRBV20-1 combines with J gene TRBJ2-5; TRBD2 matches at 8 bases. The CDR3 covers 16 residues. V dropped 4 bases and J dropped 3; count of bases not matched to a gene: 13. Germline CDR1 reads DFQATT; CDR2 reads SNEGSKA (reference sequence). This chain's CDR3 is CSATLGVPGGEETQYF. CDR3 DNA sequence: TGCAGTGCTACGTTGGGGGTCCCGGGAGGGGAAGAGACCCAGTACTTC.

V usage is TRBV27 and J usage is TRBJ2-2, with D perhaps TRBD2 (6 bases). The CDR3 covers 15 residues. V gave up 3 bases and J gave up 2 bases, with 10 bases separating them. Germline loops: CDR1 MNHEY, CDR2 SMNVEV (reference sequence). CDR3 residues: CASSFMRDNTGELFF. Written as DNA, the CDR3 is TGTGCCAGCAGTTTTATGCGGGATAACACCGGGGAGCTGTTTTTT.

In its sample, this clonotype was seen many times. The V call is TRBV18, the J call TRBJ1-5; D is unclear. The CDR3 covers 13 residues. Germline V gene data show CDR1 as KGHSH and CDR2 as LQKENI. Trimming shortened V by 5 bases and J by 0 bases, and 5 bases separated the two germline ends. CDR3 coding DNA: TGTGCCAGCTCAGCTAATAGCAATCAGCCCCAGCATTTT. This encodes CASSANSNQPQHF.

In this sample, this clonotype turned up many times. V and J are TRBV28 and TRBJ1-5, with D possibly being TRBD1 (6 bases). V gave up 7 bases and J gave up 4 bases, with 17 bases separating them. The CDR3 is 15 residues long. CDR1 MDHEN and CDR2 SYDVKM come from the germline V gene. The CDR3 loop reads CASIAPGHPNQPQHF. The CDR3 DNA sequence: TGTGCCAGCATTGCCCCGGGACACCCGAATCAGCCCCAGCATTTT.

This chain links TRBV3-1 with TRBJ2-7; 7 bases match TRBD2. The CDR3 length is 14 residues. J was trimmed by 5 bases and V by 0 bases; bases with no gene match: 4. Germline CDR1 reads LGHDT; CDR2 reads YNNKEL (reference sequence). CDR3 sequence: CASSQDWTSNEQYF. As DNA, the CDR3 is TGTGCCAGCAGCCAAGACTGGACTAGTAACGAGCAGTACTTC.

The rearrangement joins TRBV6-5 to TRBJ2-2; D remains ambiguous. The CDR3 length is 14 residues. In germline, CDR1 is MNHEY, CDR2 SVGAGI. Trimming removed 4 bases at V and 2 bases at J, with 8 bases between. Here the CDR3 DNA reads TGTGCCAGCAGTTCGGACGACAACACCGGGGAGCTGTTTTTT. Amino acid sequence: CASSSDDNTGELFF.

This clonotype was seen a few times. V is TRBV6-1 and J is TRBJ2-3, with a possible D match to TRBD2 (6 bases). Per the germline V gene, CDR1 is MNHNS and CDR2 is SASEGT. The length of the CDR3 is 15 residues. V shed 10 bases and J shed 0 bases, with 17 bases lying between them. In DNA, the CDR3 is TGTGCCACACTACGGAGGGCCCCTAGCACAGATACGCAGTATTTT. It yields the protein CATLRRAPSTDTQYF.

The chain recombines TRBV3-1 with TRBJ2-5; D is uncertain. The J call may be wrong; the DNA end is better matched by TRBJ2-1. Germline loops: CDR1 LGHDT, CDR2 YNNKEL (reference sequence). There are 15 residues in the CDR3. The CDR3 spells CASSPRRARFNEQFF. The CDR3 bases are TGTGCCAGCAGCCCACGTCGAGCGAGATTCAATGAGCAGTTCTTC.

The rearrangement links TRBV6-2 or TRBV6-3 to TRBJ1-4, with D possibly matching TRBD1 (6 bases). Deletions cut 6 bases from V and 6 bases from J, with 11 bases between. CDR1 is MNHEY and CDR2 is SVGEGT in the germline V gene. This CDR3 is built from 13 residues. The DNA for the CDR3 is TGTGCCAGCAGCGCGGACAGACATGAAAAACTGTTTTTT. It codes for CASSADRHEKLFF.

At least ten counts were recorded for this clonotype. The rearrangement uses TRBV28 and TRBJ2-7, with D possibly being TRBD2 (6 bases). CDR3 length equals 15 residues. Germline CDR1 and CDR2: MDHEN and SYDVKM. The V end was cut by 6 bases, the J end by 4 bases, with 19 bases between. The CDR3 DNA reads as TGTGCCAGCAGCGAACCACTGGGGGACTCTTACGAGCAGTACTTC. Protein product: CASSEPLGDSYEQYF.

Remarks on this clonotype: This may stem from a read error, because a much larger clone lies one nucleotide away. This sequence joins TRBV11-2 and TRBJ2-5; TRBD2 matches at 8 bases. V shed 8 bases, J shed 5 bases, and the junction held 13 bases outside the gene matches. The CDR3 length is 15 residues. Germline V gene lookup returns CDR1 SGHAT and CDR2 FQNNGV. Here the CDR3 DNA reads TGTGCCAGCGCCCATAGCGGGAAGAGGGATGAGACCCAGTACTTC. Residues: CASAHSGKRDETQYF.

The chain carries TRBV3-1 and TRBJ2-6; D not certain. The CDR3 length is 19 residues. Germline CDR1 and CDR2: LGHDT and YNNKEL (reference sequence). Trimming removed 0 bases from V and 0 bases from J, with 15 bases in between. CDR3 loop: CASSQEYSEAPSGANVLTF. The CDR3 region has the DNA TGTGCCAGCAGCCAAGAGTACAGCGAAGCCCCCTCTGGGGCCAACGTCCTGACTTTC.

This clonotype has only a few counts. The chain is built from TRBV30 and TRBJ2-7; TRBD1 is a possible D gene (6 bases). V was cut by 4 bases and J by 10 bases, with 14 bases left in between. Germline V CDR1 and CDR2: GTSNPN, SVGIG (reference sequence). This CDR3 spans 11 amino acids. CDR3 sequence reads: CAWIRGSDQYF. CDR3 sequence (DNA): TGTGCCTGGATCAGGGGATCGGATCAGTACTTC.